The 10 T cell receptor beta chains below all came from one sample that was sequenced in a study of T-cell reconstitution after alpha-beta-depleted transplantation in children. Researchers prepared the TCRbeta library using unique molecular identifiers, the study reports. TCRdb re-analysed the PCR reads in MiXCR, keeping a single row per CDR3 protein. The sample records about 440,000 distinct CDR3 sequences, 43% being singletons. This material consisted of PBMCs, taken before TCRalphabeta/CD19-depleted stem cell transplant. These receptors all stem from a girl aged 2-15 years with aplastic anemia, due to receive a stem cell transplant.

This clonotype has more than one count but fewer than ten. The DNA of the CDR3 is TGTGCCACCCCCCATCATCACAGGGGGCGGGTAGGCTACACCTTC. Its protein is CATPHHHRGRVGYTF. The chain links TRBV15 to TRBJ1-2, with TRBD1 matching over 9 bases. The germline gives CDR1 LNHNV, CDR2 YYDKDF (reference sequence). The CDR3 runs 15 residues. Trimming cost V 8 bases and J 8 bases; bases outside gene matches: 15.

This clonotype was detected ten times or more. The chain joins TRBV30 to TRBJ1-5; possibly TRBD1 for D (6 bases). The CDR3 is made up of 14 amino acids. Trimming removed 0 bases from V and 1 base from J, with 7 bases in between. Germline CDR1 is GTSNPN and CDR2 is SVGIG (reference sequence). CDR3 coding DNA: TGTGCCTGGAGTGTAGGGGGGAGCAATCAGCCCCAGCATTTT. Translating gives CAWSVGGSNQPQHF. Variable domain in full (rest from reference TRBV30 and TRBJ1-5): SQTIHQWPATLVQPVGSPLSLECTVEGTSNPNLYWYRQAAGRGLQLLFYSVGIGQISSEVPQNLSASRPQDRQFILSSKKLLLSDSGFYLCAWSVGGSNQPQHFGDGTRLSIL.

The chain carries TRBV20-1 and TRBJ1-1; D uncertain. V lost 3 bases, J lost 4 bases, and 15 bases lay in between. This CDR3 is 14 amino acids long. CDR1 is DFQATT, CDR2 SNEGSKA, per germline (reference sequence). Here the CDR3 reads CSARGKPPGTEAFF. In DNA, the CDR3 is TGCAGTGCTAGGGGAAAGCCCCCTGGCACTGAAGCTTTCTTT.

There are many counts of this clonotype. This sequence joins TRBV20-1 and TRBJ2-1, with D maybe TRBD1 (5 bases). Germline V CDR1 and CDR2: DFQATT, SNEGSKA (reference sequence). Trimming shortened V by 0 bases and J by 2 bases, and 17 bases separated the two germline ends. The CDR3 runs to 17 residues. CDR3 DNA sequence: TGCAGTGCTAGAGAATGGTCCAGGGCGTTAGCCTACAATGAGCAGTTCTTC. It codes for CSAREWSRALAYNEQFF.

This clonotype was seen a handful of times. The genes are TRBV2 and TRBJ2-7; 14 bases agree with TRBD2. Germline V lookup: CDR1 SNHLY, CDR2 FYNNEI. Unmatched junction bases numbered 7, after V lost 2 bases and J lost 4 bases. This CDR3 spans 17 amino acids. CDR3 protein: CASSERLAGGQGYEQYF. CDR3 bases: TGTGCCAGCAGTGAACGACTAGCGGGAGGGCAAGGGTACGAGCAGTACTTC.

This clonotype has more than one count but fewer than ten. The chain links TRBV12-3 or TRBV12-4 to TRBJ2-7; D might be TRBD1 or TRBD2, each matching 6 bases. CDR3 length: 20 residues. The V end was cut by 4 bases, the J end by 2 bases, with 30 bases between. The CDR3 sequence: CASSSLSRSSIGGRAYEQYF. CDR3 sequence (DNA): TGTGCCAGCAGTTCGTTATCCCGCTCATCCATAGGGGGGCGGGCCTACGAGCAGTACTTC.

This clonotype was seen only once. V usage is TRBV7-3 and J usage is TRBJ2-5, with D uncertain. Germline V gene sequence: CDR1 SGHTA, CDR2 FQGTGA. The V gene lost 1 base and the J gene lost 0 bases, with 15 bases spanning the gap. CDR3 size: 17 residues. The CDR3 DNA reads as TGTGCCAGCAGCTTAAGTCCCCCTCGGCTGTACCAAGAGACCCAGTACTTC. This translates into CASSLSPPRLYQETQYF.

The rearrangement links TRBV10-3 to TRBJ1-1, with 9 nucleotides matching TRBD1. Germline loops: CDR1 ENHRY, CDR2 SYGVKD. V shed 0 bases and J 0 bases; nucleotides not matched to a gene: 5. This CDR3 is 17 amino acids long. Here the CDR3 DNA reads TGTGCCATCAGTGAGTCGGGACAGGGAAGTGTGAACACTGAAGCTTTCTTT. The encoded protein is CAISESGQGSVNTEAFF.

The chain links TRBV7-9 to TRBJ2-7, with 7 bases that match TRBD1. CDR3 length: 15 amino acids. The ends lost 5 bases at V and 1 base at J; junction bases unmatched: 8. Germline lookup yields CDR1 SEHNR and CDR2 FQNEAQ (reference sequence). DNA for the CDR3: TGTGCCAGCAGCCGCCGACAGGGTGAGTCCTACGAGCAGTACTTC. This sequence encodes CASSRRQGESYEQYF.

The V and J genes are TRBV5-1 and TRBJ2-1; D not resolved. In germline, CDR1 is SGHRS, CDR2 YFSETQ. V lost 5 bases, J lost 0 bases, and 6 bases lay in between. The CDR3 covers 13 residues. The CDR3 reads CASRISSYNEQFF. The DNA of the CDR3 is TGCGCCAGCAGAATCAGCTCCTACAATGAGCAGTTCTTC.